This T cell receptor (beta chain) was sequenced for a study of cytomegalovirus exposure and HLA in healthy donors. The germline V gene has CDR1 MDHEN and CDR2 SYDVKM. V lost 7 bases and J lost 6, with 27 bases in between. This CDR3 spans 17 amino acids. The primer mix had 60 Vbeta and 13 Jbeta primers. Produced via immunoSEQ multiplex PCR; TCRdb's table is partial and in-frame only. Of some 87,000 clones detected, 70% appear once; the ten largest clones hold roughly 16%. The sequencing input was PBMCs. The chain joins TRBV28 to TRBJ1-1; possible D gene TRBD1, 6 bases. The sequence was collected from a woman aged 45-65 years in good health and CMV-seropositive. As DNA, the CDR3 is TGTGCCAGCACCGGGGCACATGGGGGGGCGCTACCGGCTGAAGCTTTCTTT. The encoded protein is CASTGAHGGALPAEAFF.